These T cell receptor beta chains were read from a single sample in a study of CD8 T cells in Susac syndrome. TCRdb reanalysed the immunoSEQ multiplex PCR reads using MiXCR and keeps one entry per CDR3 protein. The data contain tens of thousands of distinct CDR3 sequences, approximately 93% of them singletons. Sequencing was performed on CD8+ T cells from PBMCs. These receptors were taken from a human donor with Susac syndrome. Both conserved end residues are part of each CDR3. The order of the fields is CDR3 protein, CDR3 DNA, V gene, clone size, D gene, J gene. A D gene is named only where the DNA matches it firmly. Expanded clones get a size class; other rows say once, few or many, or leave the size out.

CDR3: CASSQLPQGSVENQETQYF
DNA: TGCGCCAGCAGTCAACTTCCCCAGGGTTCTGTAGAGAACCAAGAGACCCAGTACTTC
V: TRBV23-1
size: NA
D: NA
J: TRBJ2-5

CDR3: CASSVAGSGEQYF
DNA: TGTGCCAGCAGCGTAGCAGGGTCGGGGGAGCAGTACTTC
V: TRBV9
size: NA
D: NA
J: TRBJ2-7

CDR3: CASSLRPDHGEKLFF
DNA: TGCGCCAGCAGCTTGAGACCAGATCATGGTGAAAAACTGTTTTTT
V: TRBV5-1
size: NA
D: NA
J: TRBJ1-4

CDR3: CASSQGRRGYNEQFF
DNA: TGTGCCAGCAGCCAAGGGCGGCGGGGATACAATGAGCAGTTCTTC
V: TRBV3-1
size: NA
D: NA
J: TRBJ2-1

CDR3: CASSLAVEPGVTQYF
DNA: TGTGCCAGCAGCTTAGCGGTGGAGCCCGGTGTGACCCAGTACTTC
V: TRBV7-9
size: few
D: NA
J: TRBJ2-5

CDR3: CATAETSGSVGEQFF
DNA: TGTGCCACCGCCGAGACTAGCGGGAGTGTCGGCGAGCAGTTCTTC
V: TRBV24-1
size: NA
D: TRBD2
J: TRBJ2-1

CDR3: CAWSSWDTQYF
DNA: TGTGCCTGGAGTTCTTGGGATACGCAGTATTTT
V: TRBV30
size: few
D: NA
J: TRBJ2-3

CDR3: CASRAPGELFF
DNA: TGTGCCAGCAGGGCACCCGGGGAGCTGTTTTTT
V: TRBV2
size: NA
D: NA
J: TRBJ2-2

CDR3: CSASPRGNTDTQYF
DNA: TGCAGTGCTAGTCCTCGGGGTAACACAGATACGCAGTATTTT
V: TRBV20-1
size: NA
D: NA
J: TRBJ2-3

CDR3: CASSQSAGDYETQYF
DNA: TGCGCCAGCAGCCAGTCGGCGGGAGACTACGAGACCCAGTACTTC
V: TRBV4-3
size: NA
D: TRBD2
J: TRBJ2-5

CDR3: CASSLGAGPSNYGYTF
DNA: TGTGCCAGCAGCTTGGGGGCAGGGCCATCTAACTATGGCTACACCTTC
V: TRBV5-8
size: NA
D: NA
J: TRBJ1-2

CDR3: CASSASVRNGEQYF
DNA: TGTGCCAGCAGCGCCTCGGTTAGGAACGGGGAGCAGTACTTC
V: TRBV7-9
size: NA
D: NA
J: TRBJ2-7

CDR3: CASSPHGGGRGHTSTDTQYF
DNA: TGTGCCAGCAGTCCCCACGGGGGCGGGAGGGGACATACTAGCACAGATACGCAGTATTTT
V: TRBV28
size: once
D: TRBD2
J: TRBJ2-3

CDR3: CASRSLGQGQYEQYF
DNA: TGCGCCAGCCGGAGTTTAGGACAGGGACAATACGAGCAGTACTTC
V: TRBV10-2
size: NA
D: TRBD1
J: TRBJ2-7

CDR3: CASSPSGARGEEAFF
DNA: TGCGCCAGCAGCCCCTCGGGTGCAAGGGGCGAGGAAGCTTTCTTT
V: TRBV5-1
size: NA
D: NA
J: TRBJ1-1

CDR3: CASQGGQETDTQYF
DNA: TGTGCCAGCCAGGGGGGACAGGAGACAGATACGCAGTATTTT
V: TRBV19
size: NA
D: TRBD1
J: TRBJ2-3

CDR3: CASRGQGGDQPQHF
DNA: TGTGCCAGCAGGGGACAGGGGGGCGATCAGCCCCAGCATTTT
V: TRBV7-9
size: once
D: TRBD1
J: TRBJ1-5

CDR3: CASSGNGQGAVTEAFF
DNA: TGTGCCAGCAGCGGGAACGGACAGGGGGCTGTCACTGAAGCTTTCTTT
V: TRBV7-9
size: NA
D: TRBD1
J: TRBJ1-1

CDR3: CATLRTGPYEQYF
DNA: TGTGCCACCCTTCGGACAGGACCTTACGAGCAGTACTTC
V: TRBV2
size: NA
D: TRBD1
J: TRBJ2-7

CDR3: CASSYSGYQPQHF
DNA: TGTGCCAGCAGTTACTCGGGGTATCAGCCCCAGCATTTT
V: TRBV6-5
size: NA
D: NA
J: TRBJ1-5

CDR3: CASSRTASSYNEQFF
DNA: TGTGCCAGCAGCCGGACAGCGAGCTCCTACAATGAGCAGTTCTTC
V: TRBV14
size: NA
D: NA
J: TRBJ2-1

CDR3: CASSQIKTGSVTEAFF
DNA: TGTGCCAGCAGCCAGATCAAAACAGGGAGCGTCACTGAAGCTTTCTTT
V: TRBV14
size: NA
D: NA
J: TRBJ1-1

CDR3: CASSGGQYEQYF
DNA: TGTGCCAGCAGCGGCGGTCAGTACGAGCAGTACTTC
V: TRBV13
size: NA
D: NA
J: TRBJ2-7

CDR3: CSALGLDQETQYF
DNA: TGCAGTGCCTTGGGACTAGATCAAGAGACCCAGTACTTC
V: TRBV20-1
size: NA
D: TRBD2
J: TRBJ2-5

CDR3: CASSTHGRGGNSNQPQHF
DNA: TGTGCCAGCAGTACACACGGCCGCGGGGGTAATAGCAATCAGCCCCAGCATTTT
V: TRBV6-2/TRBV6-3
size: NA
D: NA
J: TRBJ1-5

CDR3: CASSLPSGQETQYF
DNA: TGTGCCAGCAGCTTGCCCTCAGGACAAGAGACCCAGTACTTC
V: TRBV5-5
size: NA
D: NA
J: TRBJ2-5

CDR3: CATIQGRIIWDEQFF
DNA: TGCGCCACCATCCAGGGACGGATCATTTGGGATGAGCAGTTCTTC
V: TRBV5-1
size: NA
D: NA
J: TRBJ2-1

CDR3: CASSLEPGNTEAFF
DNA: TGTGCCAGCAGCTTGGAGCCAGGGAACACTGAAGCTTTCTTT
V: TRBV5-4
size: NA
D: NA
J: TRBJ1-1

CDR3: CASSQVRDNEKLFF
DNA: TGCGCCAGCAGCCAAGTTCGGGACAATGAAAAACTGTTTTTT
V: TRBV4-1
size: once
D: NA
J: TRBJ1-4

CDR3: CASSLGGQGASGYTF
DNA: TGTGCCAGCAGCTTAGGAGGACAGGGGGCGAGTGGCTACACCTTC
V: TRBV7-9
size: NA
D: TRBD1
J: TRBJ1-2

CDR3: CASSNEGEGHSNSPLHF
DNA: TGTGCCAGCAGCAATGAAGGGGAAGGGCATTCAAATTCACCCCTCCACTTT
V: TRBV21-1
size: NA
D: NA
J: TRBJ1-6

CDR3: CASSQYKGAYEQYF
DNA: TGTGCCAGCAGCCAATATAAGGGGGCCTACGAGCAGTACTTC
V: TRBV4-2
size: once
D: NA
J: TRBJ2-7

CDR3: CASSSTSGSGTDTQYF
DNA: TGTGCCAGCAGCTCGACTAGCGGGAGTGGCACAGATACGCAGTATTTT
V: TRBV11-2
size: NA
D: TRBD2
J: TRBJ2-3

CDR3: CASSQWLRGLAGDNEQFF
DNA: TGTGCCAGCAGCCAATGGCTCCGGGGACTAGCGGGAGACAATGAGCAGTTCTTC
V: TRBV4-2
size: few
D: TRBD2
J: TRBJ2-1

CDR3: CATSDPTDRPGELFF
DNA: TGTGCCACCAGTGACCCCACTGACAGGCCCGGGGAGCTGTTTTTT
V: TRBV24-1
size: NA
D: NA
J: TRBJ2-2

CDR3: CAWRGPSLPFYEQYF
DNA: TGTGCCTGGAGAGGACCAAGCCTACCATTCTACGAGCAGTACTTC
V: TRBV30
size: NA
D: NA
J: TRBJ2-7

CDR3: CASSQPRTSKNIQYF
DNA: TGCGCCAGCAGCCAACCGAGGACATCCAAAAACATTCAGTACTTC
V: TRBV4-1
size: NA
D: NA
J: TRBJ2-4

CDR3: CASRQTRVGDEQFF
DNA: TGTGCCAGCAGACAAACAAGGGTCGGGGATGAGCAGTTCTTC
V: TRBV6-2/TRBV6-3
size: NA
D: NA
J: TRBJ2-1

CDR3: CASSLFPGAETQYF
DNA: TGTGCCAGCAGTTTATTCCCCGGGGCGGAGACCCAGTACTTC
V: TRBV27
size: NA
D: NA
J: TRBJ2-5

CDR3: CASSPRRTQPLHEQYF
DNA: TGCGCCAGCAGCCCCCGCCGGACCCAGCCCCTACACGAGCAGTACTTC
V: TRBV4-1
size: NA
D: NA
J: TRBJ2-7

CDR3: CASTGSNQPQHF
DNA: TGTGCCAGCACGGGGAGCAATCAGCCCCAGCATTTT
V: TRBV2
size: NA
D: NA
J: TRBJ1-5

CDR3: CAISLGPLTSDEQFF
DNA: TGTGCCATCAGTTTGGGCCCGCTGACTAGCGATGAGCAGTTCTTC
V: TRBV10-3
size: NA
D: TRBD2
J: TRBJ2-1

CDR3: CAWRLDRHYGYTF
DNA: TGTGCCTGGAGGCTCGACAGACACTATGGCTACACCTTC
V: TRBV30
size: NA
D: NA
J: TRBJ1-2

CDR3: CASSHSRGYEQYF
DNA: TGTGCCAGCAGCCATAGCCGGGGCTACGAGCAGTACTTC
V: TRBV3-1
size: NA
D: NA
J: TRBJ2-7

CDR3: CASSGGQGTYEQYF
DNA: TGTGCCAGCAGCGGAGGACAGGGGACCTACGAGCAGTACTTC
V: TRBV7-9
size: once
D: TRBD1
J: TRBJ2-7

CDR3: CASSLLFVEWADTQYF
DNA: TGTGCCAGCAGCTTATTATTCGTTGAGTGGGCAGATACGCAGTATTTT
V: TRBV7-9
size: NA
D: NA
J: TRBJ2-3

CDR3: CASSLAGASSYNEQFF
DNA: TGTGCCAGCAGCCTTGCGGGAGCGAGTTCCTACAATGAGCAGTTCTTC
V: TRBV14
size: NA
D: TRBD2
J: TRBJ2-1

CDR3: CPPRQEGGSGQPQHF
DNA: TGTCCCCCAAGGCAGGAGGGGGGATCGGGTCAGCCCCAGCATTTT
V: TRBV5-3
size: NA
D: NA
J: TRBJ1-5

CDR3: CASSFGGMNTEAFF
DNA: TGTGCCAGCAGCTTCGGGGGAATGAACACTGAAGCTTTCTTT
V: TRBV7-9
size: few
D: NA
J: TRBJ1-1

CDR3: CASSRTGEKLFF
DNA: TGTGCCAGTAGTAGGACGGGGGAAAAACTGTTTTTT
V: TRBV19
size: NA
D: NA
J: TRBJ1-4